This TCR beta chain was recorded in a study of long-term antiretroviral therapy in people with HIV (dated by TCRdb to about 2022). For the wider study: The earliest samples were collected approximately a decade before the 2015 WHO recommendation for immediate ART, a period when ART was typically delayed until CD4 counts fell. This retrospective serial study examined whether starting ART and sustained HIV suppression were associated with changes in the composition and diversity of the TRB repertoire in peripheral blood. The cohort contributed roughly 200 cryopreserved PBMC samples from around 33 adults with confirmed HIV infection, collected serially over a mean of around 6 years (range 1-12). Among the 30 to 35 participants with HIV, eleven to twelve were female. No cross-contamination during QIAcube processing was seen in test extractions of a monoclonal T-cell line run alongside a few dozen polyclonal samples. The investigation overall reported the following: Unsorted PBMC were profiled instead of sorted CD4+ and CD8+ T cells because pre-ART samples had limited cell numbers. At every time point, the repertoire was dominated by expanded TRB clones first identified before ART initiation, although this dominance fluctuated and, in many PLHIV, declined after ART. The samples span the years 2004 to 2017, and the ART regimens used at that time may not be as effective as current regimens. HIV repertoires had narrower CDR3 length ranges than controls, and the network structure suggested an antigen-experienced repertoire that shifted only slightly toward naive after ART. No data were available on ART adherence, viral resistance or therapy changes, limiting inferences about post-ART repertoire changes. ART initiation was associated with a significant increase in TRB diversity, but diversity stayed significantly below transplant donor controls even after long-term ART. Since PBMC availability was limited, sequencing covered only the TCR beta chain, with no alpha chain pairing.

The immunoSEQ hsTCRB v3.0 assay was used at survey level resolution for TRB variable region sequencing. The targeted TRB sequencing depth was about 40,000-55,000 T-cell genomes per sample. An Illumina MiSeq with a v3 150-cycle kit was used to sequence the pooled TRB libraries. In the source study's methods: Repertoire analysis was performed in R inside a reproducible Nextflow workflow that covered QC, data transformation and analysis. LymphoSeq2, an R package for AIRR-Seq data exploration, was used to implement custom analyses. A handful of samples that produced fewer than 5000 total TRB sequences were removed, so 190 or so HIV repertoires were analyzed. Among the 188 retained HIV repertoires, some 57 were collected before ART initiation and 120 to 130 were collected after ART initiation. Repertoires were downsampled to 5000 TRB nucleotide sequences, and summary statistics were averaged over 100 downsampling iterations. Only TRB sequences with CDR3 regions of at least seven amino acids were retained for analysis. Diversity was assessed using a clonality score derived from Shannon entropy and using the Gini coefficient. Repertoire networks linked the top 5000 CDR3 amino acid sequences whenever two sequences differed by an edit distance of one. For TRB CDR3 amino acid sequences, antigen specificity groups and MHC restriction were predicted with GLIPH2. Known CMV, EBV, HIV or tissue antigen associations were flagged by matching CDR3 amino acid sequences against VDJdb and McPAS-TCR. Pre-ART, post-ART and control groups were compared with Wilcoxon signed-rank tests and Holm-Bonferroni correction. Drawn from immuneACCESS, this table holds only the in-frame rearrangements with V and J called that TCRdb kept. Clones are partly lost; checked studies trace under half to an unresolved V gene and leave the rest unexplained. That table is the source of V, J and clone size, and D and trimming were worked out from the DNA. This sample lists roughly 30,000 clones; 85% to 95% were detected once. The biggest ten clones account for about 6.4% of the sample.

Inclusion was restricted to participants for whom at least one PBMC sample before ART initiation and at least two post-ART samples were available. All participants with HIV were treated in the United States of America. Before DNA extraction, cryopreserved samples containing about 1-11 million PBMC were thawed and washed. At the time of the earliest PBMC sample, participants with HIV were aged between about 20 and 55 years. PBMC samples from each participant spanned 1-4 timepoints before ART initiation and 2-8 timepoints after ART initiation, with a median of 7 samples. Serial HIV viral load, CD4+ T-cell count, ART history and demographic data were obtained for every participant. Using a Qiagen kit on a QIAcube, genomic DNA was extracted from unsorted PBMC, with samples processed in batches of 12. Of note for this clone: Its antigen remains undetermined. The sample holds no much larger clone one base away, and base qualities are not on file.

Relative to germline, V is missing 0 bases and J is missing 2 bases, with 3 bases of the junction outside any gene match. CDR1 ENHRY and CDR2 SYGVKD are derived from the germline V gene. The CDR3, cysteine through phenylalanine, is 18 amino acids long. The DNA shown is the 54-base CDR3, in frame from base 1. The rearrangement joined TRBV10-3 to TRBJ2-6; 11 central nucleotides agree with TRBD1. This clonotype originated in a woman in her forties with HIV. Here the sequenced sample was unsorted PBMCs, taken about 6.5 years after starting antiretroviral therapy. The CDR3 protein is CAISESSGQGAGANVLTF. The bases read TGTGCCATCAGTGAGTCCTCGGGACAGGGGGCTGGGGCCAACGTCCTGACTTTC.